The 6 T cell receptor beta chains reported below all come from one sample, sequenced in a study of blood T cells in healthy people across ages. PCR was performed a second time for roughly 7 to 12 cycles using a sample-barcoded 5' primer and a J-beta primer mix. TCRdb recomputed calls from the 5' RACE reads with MiXCR, one row per CDR3 protein. The data contain over 600,000 distinct CDR3 sequences, 40% to 45% of them singletons. Input material: blood. These receptors were obtained from a man older than 75 in good health.

The DNA of the CDR3 is TGTGCCAGCAGCCGACAGAACGCTAGGACCCAGTACTTC. Its translation: CASSRQNARTQYF. The chain combines TRBV5-6 with TRBJ2-5; possibly TRBD1 for D (5 bases). V dropped 4 bases and J dropped 7 bases, with 14 bases sitting between them. Germline V gene lookup returns CDR1 SGHDT and CDR2 YYEEEE. The CDR3 runs to 13 residues.

This clonotype was detected a few times. V and J are TRBV4-3 and TRBJ2-3; 12 nucleotides match TRBD2. Trimming took 0 bases from V and 4 from J; bases not matched to a gene: 8. Germline CDR1 is LGHNA and CDR2 is YSLEER. CDR3 size: 18 residues. For the CDR3, the DNA is TGCGCCAGCAGCCAAGATATACTAGCGGGAGGTTTTGCAGATACGCAGTATTTT. Translated: CASSQDILAGGFADTQYF.

The genes are TRBV3-1 and TRBJ2-3, with TRBD2 matching over 15 bases. Germline loops: CDR1 LGHDT, CDR2 YNNKEL (reference sequence). J lost 4 bases, V lost 4 bases, and 6 bases had no gene match. The CDR3 runs 17 residues. CDR3 DNA sequence: TGTGCCAGCAGCCCCGGACTAGCGGGAGGGTGGTCAGATACGCAGTATTTT. It is translated as CASSPGLAGGWSDTQYF.

This clonotype was seen a handful of times. This rearrangement joins TRBV12-5 to TRBJ2-5; TRBD1 matches 10 bases. With the DNA end fitting TRBJ2-7 better, the J assignment may be wrong. This CDR3 is 17 amino acids long. Per the germline V gene, CDR1 is LGHNT and CDR2 is FRNRAP. DNA of the CDR3: TGTGCTAGTGGTTTGACCAGCGGGGACAGGGGATTCTACGAGCAGTACTTC. This encodes CASGLTSGDRGFYEQYF.

This clonotype turned up a few times. This rearrangement joins TRBV28 to TRBJ2-7; TRBD1 matches at 7 bases. The CDR3 is made up of 15 amino acids. The trim removed 6 bases at V and 0 bases at J, leaving 8 bases unmatched. Germline V gene lookup returns CDR1 MDHEN and CDR2 SYDVKM. In DNA form, the CDR3 reads TGTGCCAGCAGACACGACAGGGTAAGCTCCTACGAGCAGTACTTC. Encoded protein: CASRHDRVSSYEQYF. The whole variable domain, filled in from reference TRBV28 and TRBJ2-7, reads DVKVTQSSRYLVKRTGEKVFLECVQDMDHENMFWYRQDPGLGLRLIYFSYDVKMKEKGDIPEGYSVSREKKERFSLILESASTNQTSMYLCASRHDRVSSYEQYFGPGTRLTVT.

The rearrangement links TRBV7-2 to TRBJ1-3; D is unresolved. V lost 1 base and J 0 bases, leaving 10 bases between the germline ends. The CDR3 runs to 16 residues. Germline CDR1 is SGHTA and CDR2 is FQGNSA. CDR3 region: CASSLGTVNSGNTIYF. DNA for the CDR3: TGTGCCAGCAGCTTAGGGACGGTGAACTCTGGAAACACCATATATTTT.